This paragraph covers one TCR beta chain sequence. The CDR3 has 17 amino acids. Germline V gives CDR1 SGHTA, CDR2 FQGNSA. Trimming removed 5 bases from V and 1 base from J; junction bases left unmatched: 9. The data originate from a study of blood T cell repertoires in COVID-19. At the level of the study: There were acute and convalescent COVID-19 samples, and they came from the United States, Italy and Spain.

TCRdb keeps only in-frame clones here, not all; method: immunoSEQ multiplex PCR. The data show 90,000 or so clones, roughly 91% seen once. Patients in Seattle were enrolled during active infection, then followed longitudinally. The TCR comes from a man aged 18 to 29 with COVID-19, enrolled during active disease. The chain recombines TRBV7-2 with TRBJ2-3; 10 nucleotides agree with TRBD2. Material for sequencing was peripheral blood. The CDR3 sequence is CASSRLAGGLGTDTQYF. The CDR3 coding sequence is TGTGCCAGCAGCCGTTTAGCGGGAGGTCTGGGCACAGATACGCAGTATTTT.